A single sample gave rise to the 18 T cell receptor beta chains below, sequenced in a study of cytomegalovirus exposure and HLA in healthy donors. Both 60 Vbeta primers and 13 Jbeta primers went into the PCR. Assay used: immunoSEQ multiplex PCR; TCRdb lists only in-frame clones, some missing. The sample carries about 210,000 clones, approximately 81% recorded once. The source material was PBMCs. Every receptor here comes from a man aged 25 to 40 in good health and CMV-seronegative.

The V call is TRBV15, the J call TRBJ1-1; 8 positions agree with TRBD1. J lost 1 base, V lost 5 bases, and 18 bases had no gene match. This CDR3 has 19 amino acids. In germline, CDR1 is LNHNV, CDR2 YYDKDF (reference sequence). CDR3 coding DNA: TGTGCCACCAGCCCCCGGAGGGGACAGGCAAACCTAAAGAACACTGAAGCTTTCTTT. Its protein product is CATSPRRGQANLKNTEAFF.

The chain has TRBV5-1 and TRBJ1-2, with TRBD1 identical over 9 bases. The junction had 9 bases not matched to a gene; V was cut back by 3 bases and J by 6 bases. The CDR3 runs 15 residues. Germline V gene lookup returns CDR1 SGHRS and CDR2 YFSETQ. Here the CDR3 DNA reads TGCGCCAGCAGCTCTCCGGGACAGGGATTAGATGGCTACACCTTC. Encoded protein: CASSSPGQGLDGYTF.

The chain joins TRBV4-3 to TRBJ1-5, with D possibly being TRBD1 (6 bases). The CDR3 sequence is 15 residues long. Germline CDR1 is LGHNA and CDR2 is YSLEER. Trimming pared 4 bases from V and 2 bases from J, leaving 12 bases between. CDR3 loop: CASSPRSGGNQPQHF. CDR3 DNA: TGCGCCAGCAGCCCCCGGTCAGGGGGCAATCAGCCCCAGCATTTT.

V is TRBV5-1 and J is TRBJ2-3; 8 positions agree with TRBD1. Germline V lookup: CDR1 SGHRS, CDR2 YFSETQ. The CDR3 runs 14 residues. The junction had 7 bases not matched to a gene; V was cut back by 4 bases and J by 6 bases. The CDR3 DNA sequence: TGCGCCAGCAGCCTACGACAGGGGTCCGATACGCAGTATTTT. Its translation: CASSLRQGSDTQYF.

J is TRBJ1-2 and V is TRBV19; possible D gene TRBD1, 6 bases. The CDR3 runs 14 residues. V lost 4 bases and J 4 bases, leaving 13 bases between the germline ends. In germline, CDR1 is LNHDA, CDR2 SQIVND (reference sequence). The CDR3, as DNA: TGTGCCAGTAGTAAGAACAGGGAAGCCTATGGCTACACCTTC. Translating it yields CASSKNREAYGYTF.

V usage is TRBV19 and J usage is TRBJ2-7; maybe TRBD2 (5 bases). Germline CDR1 is LNHDA and CDR2 is SQIVND (reference sequence). This CDR3 region has 15 residues. Trimming took off 6 bases at V and 2 bases at J, with 17 bases between the two ends. CDR3 amino acids: CASSSLEIPPYEQYF. CDR3 in DNA: TGTGCCAGTAGCTCACTAGAGATCCCTCCCTACGAGCAGTACTTC.

The chain is built from TRBV7-9 and TRBJ1-2; D ambiguous. CDR1 SEHNR and CDR2 FQNEAQ come from the germline V gene (reference sequence). V lost 1 base and J lost 1, with 7 bases in between. The CDR3 consists of 14 residues. The CDR3 nucleotides are TGTGCCAGCAGCTTAGTGTCCGTTAACTATGGCTACACCTTC. It specifies CASSLVSVNYGYTF.

This clone occurred a few times. The junction and the germline gene differ at one end; a read error may be behind it. J is TRBJ1-5 and V is TRBV6-6; D is uncertain. Germline CDR1 reads MNHNY; CDR2 reads SVGAGI (reference sequence). There are 13 residues in the CDR3. The CDR3 nucleotides are TGTGCCATCAGTGAGTGGCGGAATCAGCCCCAGCATTTT. Translating gives CAISEWRNQPQHF.

The chain recombines TRBV6-5 with TRBJ2-7; D possibly corresponds to TRBD1 (5 bases). The CDR3 contains 15 residues. Trimming took off 2 bases at V and 2 bases at J, with 13 bases between the two ends. CDR1 is MNHEY and CDR2 is SVGAGI in the germline V gene. As DNA, the CDR3 is TGTGCCAGCAGTTACGGCAGAAGGGGCACCTACGAGCAGTACTTC. Amino acid sequence: CASSYGRRGTYEQYF.

The gene calls are TRBV18 and TRBJ1-2; tentative D call: TRBD1 (6 bases). CDR1 and CDR2 (germline): KGHSH, LQKENI. V was clipped by 0 bases and J by 5 bases, with 7 bases between them. This CDR3 is 13 amino acids long. The CDR3 is CASSPPQGYGYTF. Written as DNA, the CDR3 is TGTGCCAGCTCACCACCCCAGGGGTATGGCTACACCTTC.

The chain carries TRBV28 and TRBJ2-3; D is possibly TRBD1 (5 bases). Germline loops: CDR1 MDHEN, CDR2 SYDVKM. The V end was cut by 6 bases, the J end by 3 bases, with 25 bases between. This CDR3 has 18 amino acids. This CDR3 is CASRPVGQGGSLTDTQYF. The CDR3 DNA reads TGTGCCAGCAGGCCGGTGGGGCAGGGTGGTTCGTTGACAGATACGCAGTATTTT.

The chain couples TRBV14 to TRBJ1-6; D possibly corresponds to TRBD1 (5 bases). This CDR3 comprises 14 residues. The V end lost 4 bases, the J end lost 3 bases, and 7 bases lay between the germline ends. Per germline, CDR1 SGHDN and CDR2 FVKESK. CDR3: CASSLQVYNSPLHF. The DNA of the CDR3 is TGTGCCAGCAGCCTACAGGTCTATAATTCACCCCTCCACTTT.

The chain links TRBV4-3 to TRBJ2-7, with D perhaps TRBD1 (6 bases). This CDR3 spans 14 amino acids. The V gene's germline CDR1 is LGHNA and CDR2 YSLEER. V gave up 4 bases and J gave up 6 bases, with 16 bases separating them. CDR3 amino acids: CASSPGEAVGEQYF. CDR3 DNA sequence: TGCGCCAGCAGCCCAGGGGAAGCTGTAGGCGAGCAGTACTTC.

CDR3 nucleotide sequence: TGCAGCGTCCTCCCAACGGGGGGGGGCGGGGAGCTGTTTTTT. Residues: CSVLPTGGGGELFF. This rearrangement joins TRBV29-1 to TRBJ2-2, with TRBD2 matching over 8 bases. The CDR3 runs 14 residues. Germline CDR1 SQVTM, CDR2 ANQGSEA. V lost 6 bases to trimming and J lost 7 bases; unmatched junction nucleotides: 10.

CDR3 sequence: CASSLVAQETQYF. CDR3 DNA: TGTGCCAGCAGCTTAGTGGCCCAAGAGACCCAGTACTTC. The J gene is TRBJ2-5, the V gene TRBV7-2, with D hard to call. The germline CDR1 and CDR2 sequences are SGHTA and FQGNSA. The length of the CDR3 is 13 residues. Trimming left V 1 base short and J 1 base short, with 4 bases between.

This chain connects TRBV25-1 to TRBJ2-5; D may be TRBD2 (6 bases). The CDR3 sequence is 11 residues long. Per germline, CDR1 MGHDK and CDR2 SYGVNS. Trimming stripped 2 bases from V and 12 bases from J, with 10 bases between. The CDR3 here is CASSEKTGEYF. The CDR3 DNA is TGTGCCAGCAGTGAAAAGACGGGGGAGTACTTC. Full variable domain (remainder filled in from reference TRBV25-1 and TRBJ2-5): EADIYQTPRYLVIGTGKKITLECSQTMGHDKMYWYQQDPGMELHLIHYSYGVNSTEKGDLSSESTVSRIRTEHFPLTLESARPSHTSQYLCASSEKTGEYFGPGTRLLVL.

The V call is TRBV15, the J call TRBJ2-1, with 9 nucleotides matching TRBD2. Trimming cost V 8 bases and J 5 bases; bases outside gene matches: 7. Germline lookup yields CDR1 LNHNV and CDR2 YYDKDF (reference sequence). This CDR3 contains 14 residues. The CDR3 here is CATGTSKADNEQFF. The CDR3, as DNA: TGTGCCACCGGGACTAGCAAAGCTGACAATGAGCAGTTCTTC.

V and J are TRBV15 and TRBJ2-3, with 10 bases lining up with TRBD1. The germline V gene encodes CDR1 LNHNV and CDR2 YYDKDF (reference sequence). The CDR3 runs 21 residues. The V and J ends lost 1 base and 6 bases, in that order; junction bases with no gene match: 22. As DNA, the CDR3 is TGTGCCACCAGCAGAGGATTCCGAAAGATACGGACAGGGGGACTGGCGGATACGCAGTATTTT. Translating gives CATSRGFRKIRTGGLADTQYF.